The rows below give T cell receptor beta chains drawn from one sample of a study of blood T cell repertoires in COVID-19. The assay was immunoSEQ multiplex PCR, and TCRdb's table has in-frame clones only and misses some. The repertoire includes a few hundred thousand clones, approximately 83% of them detected once, and about 1.9% sits in the top ten. Sequenced sample: PBMCs or T cells enriched from blood (not recorded which). Receptors were obtained from a woman aged 45 to 65 who had recovered from COVID-19. Both conserved end residues are part of each CDR3. The order of the fields is D gene, J gene, V gene, clone size, CDR3 DNA, CDR3 protein. A D gene is named only where the DNA matches it firmly. Clone size is given for some rows only: seen once, a few or many times, or a class if the clone is expanded.

>TRBD2|TRBJ2-3|TRBV5-1|NA
TGCGCCAGCAGCTCCCCTAGCGGGAGTCCCCGTCCATACACAGATACGCAGTATTTT
CASSSPSGSPRPYTDTQYF
>TRBD1|TRBJ1-1|TRBV13|NA
TGTGCCAGCAGCTATGCAGGGGGTAGTGTGAACACTGAAGCTTTCTTT
CASSYAGGSVNTEAFF
>NA|TRBJ2-3|TRBV9|NA
TGTGCCAGCAGCTTAGGACTCTCAGATACGCAGTATTTT
CASSLGLSDTQYF
>NA|TRBJ2-1|TRBV19|once
TGTGCCAGTAGTATTACAGGGTCCATAGTCAATGAGCAGTTCTTC
CASSITGSIVNEQFF
>TRBD1|TRBJ1-1|TRBV6-5|NA
TGTGCCAGCACCCGACAGGGGAACACTGAAGCTTTCTTT
CASTRQGNTEAFF
>TRBD1|TRBJ1-2|TRBV27|NA
TGTGCCAGCAGTGTAAGGACAGGAGAGTATGGCTACACCTTC
CASSVRTGEYGYTF
>NA|TRBJ1-2|TRBV5-1|NA
TGCGCCAGCAGCCTCAGGGGATTTGACTATGGCTACACCTTC
CASSLRGFDYGYTF
>TRBD2|TRBJ2-7|TRBV27|NA
TGTGCCAGCAGTTTAGTTAGGCTAGCGGGTTCCGAGCAGTACTTC
CASSLVRLAGSEQYF
>NA|TRBJ2-3|TRBV5-1|once
TGCGCCAGCAGCTTGGAGGCGGCCCCCGGCGGGACGCAGTATTTT
CASSLEAAPGGTQYF
>NA|TRBJ1-2|TRBV27|NA
TGTGCCAGCAGTACTGTCAGGGGTGGCTACACCTTC
CASSTVRGGYTF
>NA|TRBJ2-7|TRBV2|NA
TGTGCCAGCAGTCAAACCAAGCCGGGGGAGCAGTACTTC
CASSQTKPGEQYF
>TRBD1|TRBJ1-6|TRBV2|NA
TGTGCCAAGGGGACAGCACTTAATAATTCACCCCTCCACTTT
CAKGTALNNSPLHF
>NA|TRBJ1-6|TRBV27|NA
TGTGCCAGCAGTTCGCACGGAGCCTCATCCCTCCACTTT
CASSSHGASSLHF
>NA|TRBJ2-3|TRBV2|NA
TGTGCCAGCAGCCAAAGACAGAGCCGCACAGATACGCAGTATTTT
CASSQRQSRTDTQYF
>NA|TRBJ2-1|TRBV27|NA
TGTGCCAGCAGTTCCCCGAGCGATGAGCAGTTCTTC
CASSSPSDEQFF
>TRBD2|TRBJ2-3|TRBV25-1|NA
TGTGCCAGCAGTGATCTAGCGGGGGCCACAGATACGCAGTATTTT
CASSDLAGATDTQYF
>NA|TRBJ2-2|TRBV7-3|NA
TGTGCCAGCAGCTTGATGCGGCGGACCCAGGGGACCGGGGAGCTGTTTTTT
CASSLMRRTQGTGELFF
>NA|TRBJ1-5|TRBV21-1|NA
TGTGCCAGCAGCCCGAGGAAAAGCAGGGGCACCCTTAATAGCAATCAGCCCCAGCATTTT
CASSPRKSRGTLNSNQPQHF
>NA|TRBJ2-2|TRBV4-1|NA
TGCGCCAGCAGCCAAGATCTAACTTACACCGGGGAGCTGTTTTTT
CASSQDLTYTGELFF
>TRBD1|TRBJ1-4|TRBV7-8|NA
TGTGCCAGCAGCCGCAGGGGGAGCGAAAAACTGTTTTTT
CASSRRGSEKLFF
>NA|TRBJ1-3|TRBV7-9|NA
TGTGCCAGCAGCTTCGGGGGGAGGGTCCCTGGAAACACCATATATTTT
CASSFGGRVPGNTIYF
>TRBD2|TRBJ2-2|TRBV7-7|NA
TGTGCTAGCAGCTTAGTGGGAGGGCCGGATACCGGGGAGCTGTTTTTT
CASSLVGGPDTGELFF
>NA|TRBJ1-1|TRBV7-9|NA
TGTGCCAGCAGCTTAATTCAGGGGATGAACACTGAAGCTTTCTTT
CASSLIQGMNTEAFF
>NA|TRBJ2-2|TRBV27|NA
TGTGCCAGCAGTTTAAGGACAGAAAACACCGGGGAGCTGTTTTTT
CASSLRTENTGELFF